Reported below is one T cell receptor beta chain. Its antigen is not identified. CDR1 and CDR2 from the germline V gene are LGHDT and YNNKEL (reference sequence). The CDR3 is 14 residues long. V lost 4 bases and J 5 bases, leaving 14 bases between the germline ends. This specimen belongs to a study of T cell responses to AZD1222 COVID-19 vaccine. Regarding the study as a whole: The reported proportion of spike-specific TCRs targeting unmutated variant regions was nearly half. Donors were chiefly white British, with a greater number of females, and clonal diversity was perhaps underestimated.

Here immunoSEQ multiplex PCR was the method, and the copy in TCRdb shows in-frame clones only, minus some. Counted here are about 100,000 clones, approximately 91% occurring once; the ten biggest clones make up 16%. The sequencing here drew on peripheral blood, taken on day 0 of AZD1222 vaccination. V is TRBV3-1 (or the pseudogene TRBV3-2) and J is TRBJ1-1; D perhaps matches TRBD1 (6 bases). This sequence was found in an adult in good health. CDR3 sequence: CASSLDRPGTEAFF. The CDR3 bases are TGTGCCAGCAGCCTTGACAGGCCGGGGACTGAAGCTTTCTTT.